The 6 T cell receptor beta chains reported below all come from one sample, sequenced in a study of TIL therapy for anti-PD-1-resistant metastatic lung cancer. The libraries were made with immunoSEQ v3. Some clones are missing from TCRdb's copy, which holds only in-frame ones; the method was immunoSEQ multiplex PCR. This table holds tens of thousands of clones, less than 75% found once. Time point reported: pre-treatment sample, taken before nivolumab and TIL therapy. This specimen consisted of blood, obtained at baseline. Receptor source: a person between 25 and 80 years old with non-small cell lung cancer.

This clone occurred once. This chain connects TRBV5-4 to TRBJ1-1; D gene ambiguous. Per the germline V gene, CDR1 is SGHNT and CDR2 is YYREEE (reference sequence). Trimming removed 0 bases from V and 0 bases from J, with 15 bases in between. The CDR3 is made up of 17 amino acids. CDR3 nucleotides: TGTGCCAGCAGCTTGGGGCCCCTTGAGACTATGAACACTGAAGCTTTCTTT. Its protein product is CASSLGPLETMNTEAFF.

The chain employs TRBV6-6 and TRBJ2-7, with 9 nucleotides matching TRBD1. The germline V gene encodes CDR1 MNHNY and CDR2 SVGAGI (reference sequence). Losses at the gene ends were 5 bases for V and 3 bases for J; bases not matched to a gene: 8. The CDR3 spans 15 residues. In DNA form, the CDR3 reads TGTGCCAGCAGTACACCGGGACAGGGACACTACGAGCAGTACTTC. This sequence encodes CASSTPGQGHYEQYF.

This clone was counted once. The J gene is TRBJ2-1, the V gene TRBV5-1, with D maybe TRBD1 (6 bases). The germline V gene has CDR1 SGHRS and CDR2 YFSETQ. The CDR3 is 16 amino acids. Trimming removed 0 bases from V and 8 bases from J, with 18 bases in between. In DNA, the CDR3 is TGCGCCAGCAGCTTGGCATTGGACAGCGGTTGGGATGAGCAGTTCTTC. Protein sequence: CASSLALDSGWDEQFF.

The chain uses TRBV2 and TRBJ2-7; the D call may be TRBD1 or TRBD2 (5 bases each). CDR3 size: 14 residues. Per germline, CDR1 SNHLY and CDR2 FYNNEI. With 8 bases removed from V and 2 bases from J, the gap between germline ends came to 16 bases. Here the CDR3 reads CASDPGSGTYEQYF. CDR3 bases: TGTGCCAGCGACCCAGGGAGCGGAACCTACGAGCAGTACTTC.

V usage is TRBV6-1 and J usage is TRBJ1-4, with TRBD1 matching over 9 bases. Looked up from germline, CDR1 is MNHNS and CDR2 is SASEGT. CDR3 size: 15 residues. J was trimmed by 7 bases and V by 4 bases; bases with no gene match: 7. The CDR3 nucleotides are TGTGCCAGCAGTGTCCGGGACAGGGTGTTTGAAAAACTGTTTTTT. Translated, it gives CASSVRDRVFEKLFF.

This chain's CDR3 is CASSYGRPNTEAFF. As DNA, the CDR3 is TGTGCCAGCAGTTACGGTAGACCGAACACTGAAGCTTTCTTT. This chain connects TRBV6-6 to TRBJ1-1; D uncertain. Per germline, CDR1 MNHNY and CDR2 SVGAGI (reference sequence). Trimming stripped 2 bases from V and 1 base from J, with 8 bases between. The CDR3 contains 14 residues.